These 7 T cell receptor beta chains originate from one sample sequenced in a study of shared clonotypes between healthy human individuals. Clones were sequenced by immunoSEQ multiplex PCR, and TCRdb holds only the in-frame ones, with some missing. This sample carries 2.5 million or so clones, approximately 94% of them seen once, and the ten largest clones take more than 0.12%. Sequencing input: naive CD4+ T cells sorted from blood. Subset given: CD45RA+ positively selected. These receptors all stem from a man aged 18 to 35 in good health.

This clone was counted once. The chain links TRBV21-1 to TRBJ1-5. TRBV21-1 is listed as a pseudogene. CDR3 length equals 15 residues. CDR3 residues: CASSKVWSGNQPQHF. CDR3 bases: TGTGCCAGCAGCAAAGTTTGGTCCGGCAATCAGCCCCAGCATTTT.

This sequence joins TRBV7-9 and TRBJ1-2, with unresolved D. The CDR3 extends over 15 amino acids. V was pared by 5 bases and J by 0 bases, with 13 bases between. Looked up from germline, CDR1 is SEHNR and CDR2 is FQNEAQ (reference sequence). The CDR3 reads CASSSSTPTNYGYTF. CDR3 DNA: TGTGCCAGCAGCAGTTCGACACCGACTAACTATGGCTACACCTTC.

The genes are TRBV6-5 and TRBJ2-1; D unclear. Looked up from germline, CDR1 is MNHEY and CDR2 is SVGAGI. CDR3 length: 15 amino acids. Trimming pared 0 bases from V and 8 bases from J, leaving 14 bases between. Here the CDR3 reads CASSYSPTRKDEQFF. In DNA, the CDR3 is TGTGCCAGCAGTTACTCACCGACACGGAAGGATGAGCAGTTCTTC.

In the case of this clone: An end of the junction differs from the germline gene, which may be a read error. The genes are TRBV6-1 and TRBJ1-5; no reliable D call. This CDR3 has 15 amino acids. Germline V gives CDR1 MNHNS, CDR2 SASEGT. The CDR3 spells CASNEAGLPSQPQHF. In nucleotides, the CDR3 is TGTGCCAGCAATGAAGCGGGTCTCCCCAGCCAGCCCCAGCATTTT.

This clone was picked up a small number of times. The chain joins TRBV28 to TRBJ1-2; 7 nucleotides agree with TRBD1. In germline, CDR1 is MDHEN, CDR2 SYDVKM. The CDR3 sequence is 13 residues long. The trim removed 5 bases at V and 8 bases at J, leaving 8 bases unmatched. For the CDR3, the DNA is TGTGCCAGCAGTCTCAACAGGGGTTTAGGCTACACCTTC. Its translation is CASSLNRGLGYTF.

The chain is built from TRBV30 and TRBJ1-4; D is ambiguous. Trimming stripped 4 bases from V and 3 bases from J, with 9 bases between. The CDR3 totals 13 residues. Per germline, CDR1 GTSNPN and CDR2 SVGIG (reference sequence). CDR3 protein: CAWTTYANEKLFF. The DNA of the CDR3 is TGTGCCTGGACCACATACGCTAATGAAAAACTGTTTTTT.

The CDR3 DNA reads TGTGCCAGCACCGAGGTAGGGCAAACCTACGAGCAGTACTTC. It translates to CASTEVGQTYEQYF. The chain recombines TRBV6-6 with TRBJ2-7; the D is unclear. Trimming took 7 bases from V and 2 from J, leaving 15 bases between them. Germline V lookup: CDR1 MNHNY, CDR2 SVGAGI (reference sequence). The CDR3 has 14 residues.